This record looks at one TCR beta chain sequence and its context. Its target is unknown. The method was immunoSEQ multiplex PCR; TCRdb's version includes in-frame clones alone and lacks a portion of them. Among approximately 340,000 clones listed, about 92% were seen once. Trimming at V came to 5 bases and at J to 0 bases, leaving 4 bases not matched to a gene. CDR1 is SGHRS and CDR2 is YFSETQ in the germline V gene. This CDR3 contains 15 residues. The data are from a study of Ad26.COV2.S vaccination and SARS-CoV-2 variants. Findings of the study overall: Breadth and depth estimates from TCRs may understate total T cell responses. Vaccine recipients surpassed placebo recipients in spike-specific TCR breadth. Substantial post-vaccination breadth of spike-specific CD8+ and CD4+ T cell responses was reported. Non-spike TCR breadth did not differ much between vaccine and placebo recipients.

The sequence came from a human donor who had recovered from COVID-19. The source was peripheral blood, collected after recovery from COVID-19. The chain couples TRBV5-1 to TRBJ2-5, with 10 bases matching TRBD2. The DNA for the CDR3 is TGCGCCAGCAGAGGTAGCGGGGGGAACCAAGAGACCCAGTACTTC. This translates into CASRGSGGNQETQYF.